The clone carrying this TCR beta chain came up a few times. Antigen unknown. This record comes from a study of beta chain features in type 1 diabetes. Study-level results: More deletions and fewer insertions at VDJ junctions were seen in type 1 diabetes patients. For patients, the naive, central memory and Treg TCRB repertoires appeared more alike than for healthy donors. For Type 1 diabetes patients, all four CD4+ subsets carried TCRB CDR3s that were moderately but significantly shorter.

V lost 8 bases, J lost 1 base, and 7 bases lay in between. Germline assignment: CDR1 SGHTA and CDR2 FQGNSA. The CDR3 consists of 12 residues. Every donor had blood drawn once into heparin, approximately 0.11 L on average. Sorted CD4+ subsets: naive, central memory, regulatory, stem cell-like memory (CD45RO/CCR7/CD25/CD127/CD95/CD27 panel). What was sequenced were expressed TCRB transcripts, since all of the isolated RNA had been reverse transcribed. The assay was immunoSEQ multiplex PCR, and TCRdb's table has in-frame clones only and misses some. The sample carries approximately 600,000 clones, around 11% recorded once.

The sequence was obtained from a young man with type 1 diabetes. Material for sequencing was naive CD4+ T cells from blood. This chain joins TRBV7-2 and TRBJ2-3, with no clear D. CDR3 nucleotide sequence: TGTGCCAGCCATATTGGCACAGATACGCAGTATTTT. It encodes CASHIGTDTQYF.